Listed below are T cell receptor beta chains from one sample, sequenced in a study of vaccination and CD4 T cells after COVID-19. Using its own MiXCR run on the PCR reads, TCRdb lists one record per CDR3 protein. The table records 25,000 or so distinct CDR3 sequences, over 60% of them present only once. These receptors are not linked to any known antigen. Sequences were derived from CD4+ T cells from blood, cultured in vitro, sampled after SARS-CoV-2 vaccination. The receptor set was obtained from a human donor who received a COVID-19 vaccine. CDR3s include the opening cysteine and the closing phenylalanine or tryptophan. Each record gives: J gene, D gene, clone size, V gene, CDR3 DNA, CDR3 protein. A D gene is named only where the DNA matches it firmly. Where a row states a size, it is once, few, many or the class of an expanded clone; other rows omit it.

>TRBJ2-3|-|-|TRBV19
TGTGCCAGTAGTCAGACTCGGGCGGCGGATACGCAGTATTTT
CASSQTRAADTQYF
>TRBJ1-5|TRBD1|-|TRBV6-1
TGTGCCAGCAGTGCCCGGGACAGGGGAAGCAATCAGCCCCAGCATTTT
CASSARDRGSNQPQHF
>TRBJ1-2|-|-|TRBV7-9
TGTGCCAGCAGCCAAGCTAACTATGGCTACACCTTC
CASSQANYGYTF
>TRBJ1-1|TRBD1|-|TRBV20-1
TGCAGTGCTCCGGGACAGCCGAACACTGAAGCTTTCTTT
CSAPGQPNTEAFF
>TRBJ1-2|-|-|TRBV19
TGTGCCAGTAGTATAACAGCTCCGGACTATGGCTACACCTTC
CASSITAPDYGYTF
>TRBJ1-4|-|-|TRBV7-9
TGTGCCAGCAGCCCTACGGGGGGGGTGCTCGAAAAACTGTTTTTT
CASSPTGGVLEKLFF
>TRBJ1-2|-|-|TRBV7-8
TGTGCCAGCAGCCCTGAACAGCTTAACTATGGCTACACCTTC
CASSPEQLNYGYTF
>TRBJ2-5|TRBD2|-|TRBV10-1
TGCGCCAGCAGTGAGTGGGCTAGCGGGGGCTTTGAGACCCAGTACTTC
CASSEWASGGFETQYF
>TRBJ1-1|-|few|TRBV7-9
TGTGCCAGCAGCTTAGTGCCCACTCTGGGGAACACTGAAGCTTTCTTT
CASSLVPTLGNTEAFF
>TRBJ2-7|-|-|TRBV30
TGTGCCTGGAGTGTGGGAGGAAGGCAGTACTTC
CAWSVGGRQYF
>TRBJ1-1|-|once|TRBV12-3/TRBV12-4
TGTGCCAGCATCAATCTGGGTAGAATGAACACTGAAGCTTTCTTT
CASINLGRMNTEAFF
>TRBJ1-2|-|-|TRBV19
TGTGCCAGTAGTATAGGAGGGGACTATGGCTACACCTTC
CASSIGGDYGYTF
>TRBJ2-3|TRBD2|once|TRBV7-2
TGTGCCAGCAGCTACGGGACTAGCGGGGGGGATACGCAGTATTTT
CASSYGTSGGDTQYF
>TRBJ2-5|TRBD1|few|TRBV20-1
TGCAGTCCTCAGCCTAGGGGCAGGGGGCCAGAGACCCAGTACTTC
CSPQPRGRGPETQYF
>TRBJ1-2|TRBD1|few|TRBV6-1
TGTGCCAGCCTGGACAGGGAAAAGGGGTATGGCTACACCTTC
CASLDREKGYGYTF
>TRBJ1-1|-|-|TRBV12-3/TRBV12-4
TGTGCCAGCAGTTTTTCGGGTACTGAAGCTTTCTTT
CASSFSGTEAFF
>TRBJ2-3|TRBD2|-|TRBV27
TGTGCCAGCAGTAGTTTTATAAACCGACTAGCGGGGGGGCCAGATACGCAGTATTTT
CASSSFINRLAGGPDTQYF
>TRBJ1-5|-|-|TRBV7-9
TGTGCCAGCAGCCTCGAGTGGGGGGATGAGCCCCAGCATTTT
CASSLEWGDEPQHF
>TRBJ2-5|-|-|TRBV11-3
TGTGCCAGCAGCTTAATCCGGGTATGGACCGAAGAGACCCAGTACTTC
CASSLIRVWTEETQYF
>TRBJ2-1|-|-|TRBV20-1
TGCAGTGCTAGAGGCCCTAGATCCTACAATGAGCAGTTCTTC
CSARGPRSYNEQFF
>TRBJ1-1|-|-|TRBV7-3
TGTGCCAGCAGCTTAAATACAGGGAAAGAAGCTTTCTTT
CASSLNTGKEAFF
>TRBJ1-1|-|-|TRBV20-1
TGCAGTGCCCTGACATCTACCACTGAAGCTTTCTTT
CSALTSTTEAFF
>TRBJ2-3|TRBD2|once|TRBV5-1
TGCGCCAGCAGCTTAGGTGGCGGGGGATACACAGATACGCAGTATTTT
CASSLGGGGYTDTQYF
>TRBJ1-2|-|-|TRBV30
TGTGCCTGGAGTGTCGGGACACGAGGGACGCTAATCGGCTATGGCTACACCTTC
CAWSVGTRGTLIGYGYTF